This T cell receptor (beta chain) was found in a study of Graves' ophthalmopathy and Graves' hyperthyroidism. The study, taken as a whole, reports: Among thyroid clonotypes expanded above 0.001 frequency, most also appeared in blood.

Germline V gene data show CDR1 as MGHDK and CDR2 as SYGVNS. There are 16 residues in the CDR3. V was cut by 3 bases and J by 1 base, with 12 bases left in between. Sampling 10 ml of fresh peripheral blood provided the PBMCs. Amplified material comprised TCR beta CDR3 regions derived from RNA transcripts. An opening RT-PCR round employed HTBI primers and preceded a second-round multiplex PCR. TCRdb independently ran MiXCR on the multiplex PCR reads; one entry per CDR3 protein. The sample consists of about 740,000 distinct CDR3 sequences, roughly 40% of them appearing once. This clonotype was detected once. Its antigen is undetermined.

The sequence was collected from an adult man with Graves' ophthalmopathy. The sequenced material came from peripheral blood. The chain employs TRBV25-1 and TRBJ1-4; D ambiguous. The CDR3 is CASSDSAGLTNEKLFF. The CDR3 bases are TGTGCCAGCAGTGATAGTGCCGGATTAACTAATGAAAAACTGTTTTTT.